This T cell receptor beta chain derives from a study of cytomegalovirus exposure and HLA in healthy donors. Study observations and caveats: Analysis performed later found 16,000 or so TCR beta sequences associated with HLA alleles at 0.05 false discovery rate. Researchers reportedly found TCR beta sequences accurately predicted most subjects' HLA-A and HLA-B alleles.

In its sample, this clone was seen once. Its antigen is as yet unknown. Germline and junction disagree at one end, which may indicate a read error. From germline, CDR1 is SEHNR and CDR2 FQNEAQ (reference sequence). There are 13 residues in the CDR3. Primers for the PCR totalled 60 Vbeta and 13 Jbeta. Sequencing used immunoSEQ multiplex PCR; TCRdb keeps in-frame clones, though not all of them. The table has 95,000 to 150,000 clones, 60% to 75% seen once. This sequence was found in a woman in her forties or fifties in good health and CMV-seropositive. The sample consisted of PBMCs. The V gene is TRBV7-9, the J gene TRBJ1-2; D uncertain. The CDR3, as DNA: TGTTCCAGCAGCTTAGTACAGAGCTATGGCTACACCTTC. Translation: CSSSLVQSYGYTF.